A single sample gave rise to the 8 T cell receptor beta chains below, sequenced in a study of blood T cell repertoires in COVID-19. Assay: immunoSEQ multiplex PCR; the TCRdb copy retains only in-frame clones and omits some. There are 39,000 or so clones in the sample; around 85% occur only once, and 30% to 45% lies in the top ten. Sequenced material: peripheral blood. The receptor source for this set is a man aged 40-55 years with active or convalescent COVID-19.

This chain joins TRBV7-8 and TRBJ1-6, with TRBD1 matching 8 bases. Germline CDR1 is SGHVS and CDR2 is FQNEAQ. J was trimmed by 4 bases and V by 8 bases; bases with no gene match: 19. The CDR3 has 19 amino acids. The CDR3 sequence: CASEQGGPGRGLYNSPLHF. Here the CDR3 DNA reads TGTGCCAGCGAACAGGGGGGACCGGGGAGGGGACTGTATAATTCACCCCTCCACTTT.

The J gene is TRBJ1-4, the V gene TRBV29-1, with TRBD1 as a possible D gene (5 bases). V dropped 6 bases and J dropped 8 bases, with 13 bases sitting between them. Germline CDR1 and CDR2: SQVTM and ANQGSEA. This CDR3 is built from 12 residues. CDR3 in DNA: TGCAGCGTGGGGGGGTTGAGGGAAAAACTGTTTTTT. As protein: CSVGGLREKLFF.

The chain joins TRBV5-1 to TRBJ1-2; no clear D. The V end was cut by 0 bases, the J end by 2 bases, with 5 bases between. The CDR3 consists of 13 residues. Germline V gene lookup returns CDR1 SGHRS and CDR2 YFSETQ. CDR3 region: CASSLGANYGYTF. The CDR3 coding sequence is TGCGCCAGCAGCTTGGGAGCAAACTATGGCTACACCTTC.

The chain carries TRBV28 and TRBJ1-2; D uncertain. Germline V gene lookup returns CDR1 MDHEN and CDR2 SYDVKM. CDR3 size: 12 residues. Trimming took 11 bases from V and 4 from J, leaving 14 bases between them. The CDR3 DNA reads TGTGCCGGAGGTTCTGAGGTCTATGGCTACACCTTC. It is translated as CAGGSEVYGYTF.

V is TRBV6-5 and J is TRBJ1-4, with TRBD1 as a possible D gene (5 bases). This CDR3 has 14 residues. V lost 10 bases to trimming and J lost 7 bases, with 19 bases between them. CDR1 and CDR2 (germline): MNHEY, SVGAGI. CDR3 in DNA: TGTGCCACCAGGGTGCTTTTTAGTAGTGAAAAACTGTTTTTT. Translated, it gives CATRVLFSSEKLFF.

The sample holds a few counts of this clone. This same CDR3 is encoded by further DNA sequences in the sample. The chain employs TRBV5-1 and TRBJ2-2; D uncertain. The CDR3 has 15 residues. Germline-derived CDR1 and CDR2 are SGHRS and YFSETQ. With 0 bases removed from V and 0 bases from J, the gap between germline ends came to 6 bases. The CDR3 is CASSLAQANTGELFF. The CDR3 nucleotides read TGCGCCAGCAGCTTGGCCCAGGCGAACACCGGGGAGCTGTTTTTT.

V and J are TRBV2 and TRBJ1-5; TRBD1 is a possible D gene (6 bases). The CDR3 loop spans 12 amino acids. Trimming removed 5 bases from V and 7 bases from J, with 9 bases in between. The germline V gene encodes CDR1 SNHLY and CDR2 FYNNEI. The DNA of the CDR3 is TGTGCCAGCAGTTCAGGGGCCCAGCCCCAGCATTTT. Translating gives CASSSGAQPQHF. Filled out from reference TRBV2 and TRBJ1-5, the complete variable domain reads EPEVTQTPSHQVTQMGQEVILRCVPISNHLYFYWYRQILGQKVEFLVSFYNNEISEKSEIFDDQFSVERPDGSNFTLKIRSTKLEDSAMYFCASSSGAQPQHFGDGTRLSIL.

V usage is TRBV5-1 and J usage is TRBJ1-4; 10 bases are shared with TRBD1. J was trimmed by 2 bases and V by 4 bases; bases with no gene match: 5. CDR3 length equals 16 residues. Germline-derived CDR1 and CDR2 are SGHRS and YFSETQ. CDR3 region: CASSTGQGGTNEKLFF. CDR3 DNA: TGCGCCAGCAGCACCGGACAGGGGGGGACTAATGAAAAACTGTTTTTT.